The 4 T cell receptor beta chains given below trace back to one sample, sequenced in a study of OX40 agonist ivuxolimab in advanced cancers. Libraries were built with the immunoSEQ multiplex PCR assay. Entries here come from immuneACCESS through TCRdb and include only in-frame sequences with V and J called. Some clones fail to appear in such tables; in the studies checked, an unresolved V gene covers under half of the shortfall, and the cause of the remainder is unknown. A total of about 80,000 clones appear in this sample, approximately 85% of them only once. Approximately 25% of the sample belongs to the ten largest clones. This specimen was CD4+ or CD8+ T cells sorted from blood, taken in a trial of the OX40 agonist ivuxolimab. The receptor set was obtained from an adult with an advanced solid tumor such as melanoma, head and neck, liver or kidney cancer.

V gene TRBV2 combines with J gene TRBJ2-3; 9 nucleotides match TRBD2. CDR1 is SNHLY and CDR2 is FYNNEI in the germline V gene. CDR3 size: 15 residues. V was clipped by 5 bases and J by 0 bases; unmatched bases: 3. CDR3 loop: CASSNSGGSTDTQYF. In DNA, the CDR3 is TGTGCCAGCAGTAATAGCGGGGGAAGCACAGATACGCAGTATTTT.

V usage is TRBV20-1 and J usage is TRBJ2-7; D remains unclear. CDR1 is DFQATT, CDR2 SNEGSKA, per germline (reference sequence). The V end was cut by 4 bases, the J end by 6 bases, with 7 bases between. This CDR3 has 10 amino acids. CDR3 nucleotides: TGCAGTGCTATAGCCCGCGAGCAGTACTTC. Residues: CSAIAREQYF.

The chain employs TRBV18 and TRBJ2-7; D is undetermined. The CDR3 length is 14 residues. The germline V and J ends were trimmed by 4 bases and 1 base, with 11 bases remaining between them. From germline, CDR1 is KGHSH and CDR2 LQKENI. As DNA, the CDR3 is TGTGCCAGCTCACTCTCAACGAGTTCCTACGAGCAGTACTTC. It codes for CASSLSTSSYEQYF.

V gene TRBV9 combines with J gene TRBJ2-1, with D possibly matching TRBD2 (5 bases). Trimming pared 0 bases from V and 4 bases from J, leaving 11 bases between. Germline CDR1 is SGDLS and CDR2 is YYNGEE. CDR3 length equals 15 residues. The DNA of the CDR3 is TGTGCCAGCAGCGTAGCTCCGGGAACATACAATGAGCAGTTCTTC. Translating gives CASSVAPGTYNEQFF. Full variable domain (outside the CDR3, taken from reference TRBV9 and TRBJ2-1): DSGVTQTPKHLITATGQRVTLRCSPRSGDLSVYWYQQSLDQGLQFLIQYYNGEERAKGNILERFSAQQFPDLHSELNLSSLELGDSALYFCASSVAPGTYNEQFFGPGTRLTVL.